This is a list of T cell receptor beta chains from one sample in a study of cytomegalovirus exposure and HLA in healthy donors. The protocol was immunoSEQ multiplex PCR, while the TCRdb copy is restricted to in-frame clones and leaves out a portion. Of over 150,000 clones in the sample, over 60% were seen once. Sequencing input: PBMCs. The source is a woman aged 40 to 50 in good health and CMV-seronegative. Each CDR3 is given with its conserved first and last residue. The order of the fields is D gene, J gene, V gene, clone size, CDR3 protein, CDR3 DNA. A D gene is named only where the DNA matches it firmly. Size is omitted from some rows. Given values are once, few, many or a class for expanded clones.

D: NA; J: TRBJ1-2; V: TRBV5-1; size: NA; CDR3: CASRHLDTF; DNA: TGCGCCAGCAGACACTTGGACACTTTC
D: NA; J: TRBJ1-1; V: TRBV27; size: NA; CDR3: CASSQLAPSGRVPEAFF; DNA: TGTGCCAGCAGCCAATTAGCCCCGTCCGGCAGGGTCCCTGAAGCTTTCTTT
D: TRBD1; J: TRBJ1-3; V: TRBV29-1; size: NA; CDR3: CSATGQGGNTIYF; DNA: TGCAGCGCCACAGGACAGGGGGGAAACACCATATATTTT
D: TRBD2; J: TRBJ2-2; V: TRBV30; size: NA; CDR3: CAWGSGTTGELFF; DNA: TGTGCCTGGGGTAGCGGGACCACCGGGGAGCTGTTTTTT
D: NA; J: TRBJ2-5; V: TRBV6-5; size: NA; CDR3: CASRDSGETQYF; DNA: TGTGCCAGCAGGGACAGTGGAGAGACCCAGTACTTC
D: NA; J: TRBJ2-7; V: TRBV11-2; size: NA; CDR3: CASSLEPTVVSDEQYF; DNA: TGTGCCAGCAGCTTAGAGCCTACAGTAGTATCTGACGAGCAGTACTTC
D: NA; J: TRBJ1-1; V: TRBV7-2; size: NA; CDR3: CASSPWGGPNTEAFF; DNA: TGTGCCAGCAGCCCCTGGGGGGGCCCGAACACTGAAGCTTTCTTT
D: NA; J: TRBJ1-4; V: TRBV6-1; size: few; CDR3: CASILRDHEKLFF; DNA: TGTGCCAGCATCTTGAGGGATCACGAAAAACTGTTTTTT
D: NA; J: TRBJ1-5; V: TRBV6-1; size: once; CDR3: CASRPPGVNQPQHF; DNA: TGTGCCAGCAGGCCCCCGGGGGTCAATCAGCCCCAGCATTTT
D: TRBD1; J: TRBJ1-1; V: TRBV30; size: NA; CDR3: CAWSPGTGGVLTEAFF; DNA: TGTGCCTGGAGTCCCGGGACAGGGGGAGTACTCACTGAAGCTTTCTTT
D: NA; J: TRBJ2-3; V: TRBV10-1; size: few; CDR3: CASSELRNTVAVHTQYF; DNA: TGCGCCAGCAGTGAACTACGGAATACTGTCGCGGTTCATACGCAGTATTTT
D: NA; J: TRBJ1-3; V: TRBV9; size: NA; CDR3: CASGNAHIYF; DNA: TGTGCCAGCGGTAACGCGCACATATATTTT
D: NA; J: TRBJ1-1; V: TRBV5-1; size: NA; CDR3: CASSLAGGGTEAFF; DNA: TGCGCCAGCAGCTTGGCGGGGGGCGGCACTGAAGCTTTCTTT
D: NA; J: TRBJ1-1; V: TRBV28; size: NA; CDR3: CASSQVNSRWEAFF; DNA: TGTGCCAGCTCCCAGGTAAATTCCCGTTGGGAAGCTTTCTTT
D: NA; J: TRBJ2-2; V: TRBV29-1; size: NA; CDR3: CSVEGGQGGTGELFF; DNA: TGCAGCGTTGAAGGGGGCCAGGGTGGGACCGGGGAGCTGTTTTTT
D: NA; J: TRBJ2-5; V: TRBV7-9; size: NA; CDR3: CASSLFPRGSGETQYF; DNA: TGTGCCAGCAGCTTATTTCCCCGGGGATCCGGAGAGACCCAGTACTTC
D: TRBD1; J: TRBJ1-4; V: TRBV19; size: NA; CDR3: CASTGTGEKLFF; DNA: TGTGCCAGTACTGGGACAGGGGAAAAACTGTTTTTT
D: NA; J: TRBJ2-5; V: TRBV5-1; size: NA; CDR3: CASSFDGLQETQYF; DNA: TGCGCCAGCAGCTTTGACGGACTTCAAGAGACCCAGTACTTC
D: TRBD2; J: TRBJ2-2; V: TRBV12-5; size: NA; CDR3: CASGLVLAGFNTGELFF; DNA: TGTGCTAGTGGTTTGGTACTAGCGGGGTTTAACACCGGGGAGCTGTTTTTT
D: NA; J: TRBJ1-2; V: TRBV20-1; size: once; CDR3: CRSYGYTF; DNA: TGCAGATCTTATGGCTACACCTTC
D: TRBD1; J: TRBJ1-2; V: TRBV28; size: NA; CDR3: CASSLLTGNHGYTF; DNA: TGTGCCAGCAGTTTGTTGACAGGGAACCATGGCTACACCTTC
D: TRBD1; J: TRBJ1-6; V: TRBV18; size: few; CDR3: CASSLESGTVSPLHF; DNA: TGTGCCAGCTCACTAGAGTCCGGGACAGTAAGCCCCCTCCACTTT
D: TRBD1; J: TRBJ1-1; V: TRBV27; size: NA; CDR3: CASSLRTGGEAFF; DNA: TGTGCCAGCAGTTTAAGGACAGGGGGAGAAGCTTTCTTT
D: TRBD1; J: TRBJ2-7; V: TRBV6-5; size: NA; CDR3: CASRSGTGGPYEQYF; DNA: TGTGCCAGCAGATCCGGGACAGGGGGGCCCTACGAGCAGTACTTC
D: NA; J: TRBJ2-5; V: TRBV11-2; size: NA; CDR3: CASSLEGGARTQYF; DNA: TGTGCCAGCAGCTTAGAAGGCGGTGCGAGGACCCAGTACTTC
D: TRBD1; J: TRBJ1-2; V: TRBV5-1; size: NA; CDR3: CASSLEALTGLRLYGYTF; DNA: TGCGCCAGCAGCTTGGAAGCCTTGACAGGGCTTAGACTCTATGGCTACACCTTC
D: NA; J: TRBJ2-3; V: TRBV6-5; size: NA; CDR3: CASSSSGTDTQYF; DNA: TGTGCCAGCAGCTCGAGCGGGACAGATACGCAGTATTTT
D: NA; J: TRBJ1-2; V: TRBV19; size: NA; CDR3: CASSLYVRRDYGYTF; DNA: TGTGCCAGTAGTTTATACGTCCGACGGGACTATGGCTACACCTTC
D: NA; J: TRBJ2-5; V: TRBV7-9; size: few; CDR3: CASSLDQGTETQYF; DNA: TGTGCCAGCAGCTTAGACCAGGGGACAGAGACCCAGTACTTC
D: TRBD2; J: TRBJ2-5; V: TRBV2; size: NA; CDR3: CASSARAGTNRQETQYF; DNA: TGTGCCAGCAGTGCCAGGGCGGGGACTAACCGCCAAGAGACCCAGTACTTC
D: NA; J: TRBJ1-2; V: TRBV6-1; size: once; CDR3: CASRERQPNYGYTF; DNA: TGTGCCAGCAGAGAGAGACAGCCTAACTATGGCTACACCTTC
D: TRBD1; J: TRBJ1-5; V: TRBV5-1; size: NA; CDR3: CASSFPFTRDRLNQPQHF; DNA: TGCGCCAGCAGCTTTCCTTTCACGCGGGACAGACTAAATCAGCCCCAGCATTTT
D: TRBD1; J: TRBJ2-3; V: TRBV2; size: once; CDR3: CASSLGQGIVDTQYF; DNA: TGTGCCAGCAGCCTGGGACAGGGTATTGTAGATACGCAGTATTTT
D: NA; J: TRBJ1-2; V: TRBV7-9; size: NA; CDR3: CASSLSGGGPYGYTF; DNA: TGTGCCAGCAGCTTATCGGGGGGGGGTCCTTATGGCTACACCTTC
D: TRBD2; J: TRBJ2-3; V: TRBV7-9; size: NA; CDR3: CASNPGLAPDTQYF; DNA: TGTGCCAGCAATCCGGGACTAGCCCCAGATACGCAGTATTTT
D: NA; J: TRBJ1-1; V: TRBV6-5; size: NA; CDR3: CASSYSLSIGLEAFF; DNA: TGTGCCAGCAGTTACTCTTTATCGATTGGGCTGGAAGCTTTCTTT
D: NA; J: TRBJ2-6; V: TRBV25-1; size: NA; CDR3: CASSTNRDSGANVLTF; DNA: TGTGCCAGCAGCACCAACAGGGACTCTGGGGCCAACGTCCTGACTTTC
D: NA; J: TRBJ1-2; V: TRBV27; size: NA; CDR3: CASSPGWGGGYTF; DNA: TGTGCCAGCAGCCCCGGGTGGGGAGGTGGCTACACCTTC
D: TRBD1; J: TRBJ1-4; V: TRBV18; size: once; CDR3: CASSLGQASNEKLFF; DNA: TGTGCCAGCTCATTGGGACAGGCCAGTAATGAAAAACTGTTTTTT
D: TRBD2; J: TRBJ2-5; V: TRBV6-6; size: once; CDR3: CPGRGRCPLKTQYF; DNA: TGTCCTGGCCGCGGGAGGTGCCCCCTGAAGACCCAGTACTTC
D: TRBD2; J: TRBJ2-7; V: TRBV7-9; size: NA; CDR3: CASSPKRGGPSYEQYF; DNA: TGTGCCAGCAGCCCCAAGCGGGGCGGCCCTTCCTACGAGCAGTACTTC
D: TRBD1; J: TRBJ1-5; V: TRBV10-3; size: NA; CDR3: CAISGGPSNQPQHF; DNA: TGTGCCATCTCAGGGGGCCCCAGCAATCAGCCCCAGCATTTT
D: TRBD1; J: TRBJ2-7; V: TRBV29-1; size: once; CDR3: CSGGTGTGGEQYF; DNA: TGCAGCGGAGGGACCGGGACAGGGGGCGAGCAGTACTTC
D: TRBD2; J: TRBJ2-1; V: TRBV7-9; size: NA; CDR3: CASSYHSGSHEQFF; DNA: TGTGCCAGCAGTTACCATAGCGGGAGCCATGAGCAGTTCTTC
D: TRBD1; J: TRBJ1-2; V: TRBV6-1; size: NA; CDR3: CASRDRGVRDGYTF; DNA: TGTGCCAGCAGGGACAGGGGGGTTCGCGATGGCTACACCTTC
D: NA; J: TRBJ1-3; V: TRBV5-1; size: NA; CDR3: CASSLARGGIGNTIYF; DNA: TGCGCCAGCAGCTTGGCCCGGGGTGGGATTGGAAACACCATATATTTT
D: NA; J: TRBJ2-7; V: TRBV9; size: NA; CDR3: CASSVVGASEQYF; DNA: TGTGCCAGCAGCGTAGTGGGGGCCTCCGAGCAGTACTTC
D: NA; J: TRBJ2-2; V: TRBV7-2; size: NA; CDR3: CASSLRPGRFDAGELFF; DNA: TGTGCCAGCAGCTTAAGGCCGGGGAGGTTCGATGCCGGGGAGCTGTTTTTT
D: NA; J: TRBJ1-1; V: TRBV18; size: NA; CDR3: CASFTQDPLFNTEAFF; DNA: TGTGCCAGTTTCACACAGGACCCACTCTTTAACACTGAAGCTTTCTTT
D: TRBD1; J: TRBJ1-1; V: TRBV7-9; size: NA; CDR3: CASSGTGKNTEAFF; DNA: TGTGCCAGCAGCGGGACAGGAAAGAACACTGAAGCTTTCTTT
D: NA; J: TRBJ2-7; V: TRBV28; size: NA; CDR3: CASRSPVGGLTKDEQYF; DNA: TGTGCCAGCAGATCGCCGGTGGGGGGATTGACTAAAGACGAGCAGTACTTC